These 28 T cell receptor beta chains were sequenced from one sample in a study of blood T cell repertoires in COVID-19 (dated by TCRdb to the early 2020s). Library construction relied on the immunoSEQ multiplex PCR assay. TCRdb carries this immuneACCESS record with in-frame sequences only. Its versions omit some clonotypes, under half of them owing to an unresolved V gene in the studies checked, with the rest unexplained. For this sample there are about 310,000 clones; over 75% appear just once. Of the sample, about 9.9% is held by the ten largest clones. Sequenced sample: PBMCs or T cells enriched from blood (not recorded which). All receptors derive from a woman between 40 and 55 years old who had recovered from COVID-19.

This sequence joins TRBV5-1 and TRBJ1-1; D gene uncertain. This CDR3 is 14 amino acids long. Germline V gives CDR1 SGHRS, CDR2 YFSETQ. Trimming took 0 bases from V and 2 from J, leaving 8 bases between them. The CDR3 loop is CASSLGWTNTEAFF. CDR3 sequence (DNA): TGCGCCAGCAGCTTGGGGTGGACTAACACTGAAGCTTTCTTT.

This sequence joins TRBV7-9 and TRBJ1-4, with D possibly matching TRBD1 (6 bases). V lost 0 bases, J lost 7 bases, and 6 bases lay in between. The CDR3 runs to 13 residues. Germline lookup yields CDR1 SEHNR and CDR2 FQNEAQ (reference sequence). CDR3 loop: CASSLAGAEKLFF. The CDR3 DNA follows: TGTGCCAGCAGCTTAGCGGGGGCTGAAAAACTGTTTTTT.

Here the CDR3 DNA reads TGTGCCAGCAGGACTAGCGGGAGACGCTACGAGCAGTACTTC. Protein sequence: CASRTSGRRYEQYF. The chain is built from TRBV2 and TRBJ2-7; TRBD2 matches 12 bases. CDR3 length equals 14 residues. In germline, CDR1 is SNHLY, CDR2 FYNNEI. After removal of 6 bases from V and 3 bases from J, the junction contained 3 bases not matched to a gene.

This rearrangement joins TRBV1 to TRBJ2-3; the D call TRBD2 from the table was never checked on the DNA. TRBV1 has pseudogene status. This CDR3 is 19 amino acids long. DNA for the CDR3: TGCACCAGCCGCGCGGGACTAGCGGGATTAAGTCCACCCACAGATACGCAGTATTTT. It specifies CTSRAGLAGLSPPTDTQYF.

The V and J genes are TRBV7-9 and TRBJ2-3; 10 bases line up with TRBD2. The V gene's germline CDR1 is SEHNR and CDR2 FQNEAQ (reference sequence). V trimming: 5 bases; J trimming: 1 base; junction bases outside the gene matches: 21. This CDR3 is 21 amino acids long. The CDR3 coding sequence is TGTGCCAGCAGCCGGGTCATAGGCCTAGCGGGAGTGGGAGTGGGCACAGATACGCAGTATTTT. Amino acids: CASSRVIGLAGVGVGTDTQYF.

This chain connects TRBV28 to TRBJ1-5, with 7 bases lining up with TRBD1. V shed 2 bases and J 0 bases; nucleotides not matched to a gene: 10. The CDR3 contains 18 residues. Germline V gene sequence: CDR1 MDHEN, CDR2 SYDVKM. The CDR3 region is CASSLPPGGRSSNQPQHF. The CDR3 nucleotides read TGTGCCAGCAGTTTACCACCAGGGGGACGAAGTAGCAATCAGCCCCAGCATTTT.

The chain uses TRBV13 and TRBJ1-2; D gene unclear. CDR1 and CDR2 from the germline V gene are PRHDT and FYEKMQ (reference sequence). V was pared by 5 bases and J by 3 bases, with 16 bases between. CDR3 length equals 15 residues. CDR3 coding DNA: TGTGCCAGCAGCCCAAATAGGAGGGCCCACTATGGCTACACCTTC. This gives the protein CASSPNRRAHYGYTF.

The chain joins TRBV3-1 (or the pseudogene TRBV3-2) to TRBJ2-1; 7 positions agree with TRBD2. V was clipped by 0 bases and J by 10 bases; unmatched bases: 3. This CDR3 is 13 amino acids long. Germline values: CDR1 LGHDT, CDR2 YNNKEL (reference sequence). CDR3 sequence: CASSQDTAGEQFF. Written as DNA, the CDR3 is TGTGCCAGCAGCCAAGATACAGCGGGGGAGCAGTTCTTC.

This clone was seen a handful of times. The chain recombines TRBV28 with TRBJ1-1; 7 bases agree with TRBD1. J gave up 5 bases and V 6 bases, and 6 bases lay outside the gene matches. Germline V gene data show CDR1 as MDHEN and CDR2 as SYDVKM. The CDR3 is 13 amino acids. The CDR3 loop reads CASRGRGDTEAFF. CDR3 nucleotide sequence: TGTGCCAGCAGAGGCAGGGGGGATACTGAAGCTTTCTTT.

Only one count was recorded for this clone. CDR3 residues: CASSLAGQGNSPLHF. In DNA form, the CDR3 reads TGCGCCAGCAGCTTGGCAGGGCAGGGTAATTCACCCCTCCACTTT. The V and J genes are TRBV5-1 and TRBJ1-6, with D possibly matching TRBD1 (5 bases). The CDR3 is 15 amino acids. CDR1 is SGHRS, CDR2 YFSETQ, per germline. Trimming took 0 bases from V and 6 from J, leaving 10 bases between them. The whole variable domain, filled in from reference TRBV5-1 and TRBJ1-6, reads KAGVTQTPRYLIKTRGQQVTLSCSPISGHRSVSWYQQTPGQGLQFLFEYFSETQRNKGNFPGRFSGRQFSNSRSEMNVSTLELGDSALYLCASSLAGQGNSPLHFGNGTRLTVT.

This clone came up a few times. The chain joins TRBV19 to TRBJ2-1; 8 bases agree with TRBD1. This CDR3 is built from 14 residues. The V gene end was trimmed by 5 bases and the J gene end by 3 bases; junction bases not matched to a gene: 3. The germline V gene has CDR1 LNHDA and CDR2 SQIVND (reference sequence). The CDR3 loop reads CASSGTGYYNEQFF. CDR3 nucleotide sequence: TGTGCCAGTAGTGGGACAGGCTACTACAATGAGCAGTTCTTC.

The genes are TRBV2 and TRBJ1-2; TRBD1 agrees at 9 bases. The CDR3 length is 15 residues. Trimming at V came to 7 bases and at J to 6 bases, leaving 12 bases not matched to a gene. Per the germline V gene, CDR1 is SNHLY and CDR2 is FYNNEI. The DNA of the CDR3 is TGTGCCAGCACCACCATCCCGGGACAGGGAAATGGCTACACCTTC. Translating gives CASTTIPGQGNGYTF.

This clone was counted between two and nine times. The chain links TRBV21-1 to TRBJ1-4. TRBV21-1 is described as a pseudogene. The CDR3 runs 14 residues. Written as DNA, the CDR3 is TGTGCCAGCAGCCCTCCCTGGTCGCGCGAAAAACTGTTTTTT. It translates to CASSPPWSREKLFF.

The V and J genes are TRBV19 and TRBJ2-7; 7 positions agree with TRBD1. Germline CDR1 and CDR2: LNHDA and SQIVND (reference sequence). With V trimmed by 5 bases and J by 3 bases, 4 bases remained unmatched. The CDR3 is 13 amino acids. CDR3 coding DNA: TGTGCCAGTAGTGGAAGACAGGGCTACGAGCAGTACTTC. Translation: CASSGRQGYEQYF.

The rearrangement uses TRBV6-1 and TRBJ1-6; tentatively, D is TRBD1 (6 bases). V was clipped by 0 bases and J by 8 bases, with 20 bases between them. The CDR3 loop spans 18 amino acids. Germline values: CDR1 MNHNS, CDR2 SASEGT. The CDR3 spells CASSEAAGTLLVDSPLHF. The CDR3 DNA follows: TGTGCCAGCAGTGAAGCAGCAGGGACACTACTAGTGGATTCACCCCTCCACTTT.

The J gene is TRBJ2-7, the V gene TRBV7-3, with 10 bases fitting TRBD2. The J segment lost 4 bases and the V segment lost 2 bases, leaving 8 bases of the junction unmatched. The germline gives CDR1 SGHTA, CDR2 FQGTGA. CDR3 size: 16 residues. The CDR3 coding sequence is TGTGCCAGCAGCTTAGAAAGCGGGGGGGCCGGTTACGAGCAGTACTTC. Translating it yields CASSLESGGAGYEQYF.

This clone was detected only a few times. The chain recombines TRBV19 with TRBJ2-2; D remains ambiguous. CDR1 LNHDA and CDR2 SQIVND come from the germline V gene (reference sequence). Trimming pared 5 bases from V and 0 bases from J, leaving 7 bases between. The CDR3 extends over 14 amino acids. CDR3 nucleotide sequence: TGTGCCAGTAGTCTTCAGGCGAACACCGGGGAGCTGTTTTTT. Translated: CASSLQANTGELFF.

The V call is TRBV3-1 (or the pseudogene TRBV3-2), the J call TRBJ1-5; TRBD1 matches 8 bases. Germline CDR1 reads LGHDT; CDR2 reads YNNKEL (reference sequence). Trimming cost V 1 base and J 7 bases; bases outside gene matches: 6. The CDR3 spans 15 residues. The CDR3 nucleotides read TGTGCCAGCAGCCAAGGGACAGGGAGGACCCAGCCCCAGCATTTT. The encoded protein is CASSQGTGRTQPQHF.

The chain is built from TRBV28 and TRBJ2-1; 12 bases agree with TRBD2. Germline V lookup: CDR1 MDHEN, CDR2 SYDVKM. CDR3 length: 17 residues. The V segment lost 7 bases and the J segment 6 bases; nucleotides outside the gene matches: 13. The CDR3 nucleotides read TGTGCCAGCAATCCCGAGCTAGCGGGGGGGCGGGTCAATGAGCAGTTCTTC. Its translation is CASNPELAGGRVNEQFF.

The table lists this clone with a count of one. In DNA, the CDR3 is TGTGCCAGCAGCCAGACAGGGAGTACGTACAATGAGCAGTTCTTC. This encodes CASSQTGSTYNEQFF. This chain connects TRBV7-2 to TRBJ2-1; 7 positions agree with TRBD1. There are 15 residues in the CDR3. Trimming at V came to 5 bases and at J to 4 bases, leaving 8 bases not matched to a gene. Germline CDR1 and CDR2: SGHTA and FQGNSA.

The CDR3 spells CASSPGGTSHEQYF. The CDR3 nucleotides read TGTGCCAGCAGCCCAGGGGGAACCAGCCACGAGCAGTACTTC. The chain has TRBV3-1 (or the pseudogene TRBV3-2) and TRBJ2-7; 7 positions agree with TRBD1. The CDR3 extends over 14 amino acids. Germline lookup yields CDR1 LGHDT and CDR2 YNNKEL (reference sequence). V was pared by 4 bases and J by 5 bases, with 8 bases of the junction left unmatched.

This chain links TRBV23-1 with TRBJ1-6, with 7 bases identical to TRBD1. TRBV23-1 is assigned to the ORF class and has an uncertain function. Trimming cost V 4 bases and J 0 bases; bases outside gene matches: 12. This CDR3 is built from 19 residues. The chain's CDR3 is CASSRRDRAHSSYNSPLHF. CDR3 DNA sequence: TGCGCCAGCAGTCGCCGCGACAGGGCGCATAGCTCCTATAATTCACCCCTCCACTTT.

This sequence joins TRBV6-5 and TRBJ1-5; 7 bases match TRBD1. Looked up from germline, CDR1 is MNHEY and CDR2 is SVGAGI. V trimming: 6 bases; J trimming: 4 bases; junction bases outside the gene matches: 3. The CDR3 is 13 residues long. In DNA, the CDR3 is TGTGCCAGCAGCCGGGACAGAAATCAGCCCCAGCATTTT. This codes for CASSRDRNQPQHF.

The rearrangement links TRBV5-4 to TRBJ1-2; 7 positions agree with TRBD1. Germline CDR1 reads SGHNT; CDR2 reads YYREEE (reference sequence). J was trimmed by 1 base and V by 5 bases; bases with no gene match: 5. There are 14 residues in the CDR3. The CDR3 region is CASSRDSLNYGYTF. In DNA, the CDR3 is TGTGCCAGCAGTCGGGACAGCCTTAACTATGGCTACACCTTC.

This clone was counted once. At one boundary the junction diverges from the germline segment, which might be a read error. V usage is TRBV30 and J usage is TRBJ1-4; 7 nucleotides line up with TRBD1. The germline V gene encodes CDR1 GTSNPN and CDR2 SVGIG (reference sequence). This CDR3 region has 13 residues. CDR3: CAWTAGASGQTTF. As DNA, the CDR3 is TGTGCCTGGACCGCCGGGGCCTCGGGACAGACGACTTTT.

This sequence joins TRBV5-1 and TRBJ1-5, with D perhaps TRBD1 (6 bases). The CDR3 runs to 16 residues. Per the germline V gene, CDR1 is SGHRS and CDR2 is YFSETQ. V lost 0 bases and J lost 0, with 10 bases in between. CDR3 sequence: CASSLEGRGSNQPQHF. CDR3 nucleotide sequence: TGCGCCAGCAGCTTGGAGGGCAGGGGTAGCAATCAGCCCCAGCATTTT. Complete variable domain (other parts from reference TRBV5-1 and TRBJ1-5): KAGVTQTPRYLIKTRGQQVTLSCSPISGHRSVSWYQQTPGQGLQFLFEYFSETQRNKGNFPGRFSGRQFSNSRSEMNVSTLELGDSALYLCASSLEGRGSNQPQHFGDGTRLSIL.

The V call is TRBV7-6, the J call TRBJ2-5, with 10 bases identical to TRBD2. The V and J ends lost 6 bases and 4 bases, in that order; junction bases with no gene match: 8. Germline CDR1 and CDR2: SGHVS and FNYEAQ. The CDR3 has 15 residues. The CDR3 region is CASSTSGAEGETQYF. Written as DNA, the CDR3 is TGTGCCAGCAGTACTAGCGGGGCCGAGGGAGAGACCCAGTACTTC.

This clone showed up just once. The V call is TRBV4-1, the J call TRBJ2-4, with D possibly being TRBD2 (5 bases). Germline V gene lookup returns CDR1 MGHRA and CDR2 YSYEKL. The V gene lost 0 bases and the J gene lost 0 bases, with 12 bases spanning the gap. The CDR3 runs 17 residues. The CDR3 nucleotides are TGCGCCAGCAGCCAAGATCGGGGTCTTCTAGCCAAAAACATTCAGTACTTC. Translation gives CASSQDRGLLAKNIQYF.